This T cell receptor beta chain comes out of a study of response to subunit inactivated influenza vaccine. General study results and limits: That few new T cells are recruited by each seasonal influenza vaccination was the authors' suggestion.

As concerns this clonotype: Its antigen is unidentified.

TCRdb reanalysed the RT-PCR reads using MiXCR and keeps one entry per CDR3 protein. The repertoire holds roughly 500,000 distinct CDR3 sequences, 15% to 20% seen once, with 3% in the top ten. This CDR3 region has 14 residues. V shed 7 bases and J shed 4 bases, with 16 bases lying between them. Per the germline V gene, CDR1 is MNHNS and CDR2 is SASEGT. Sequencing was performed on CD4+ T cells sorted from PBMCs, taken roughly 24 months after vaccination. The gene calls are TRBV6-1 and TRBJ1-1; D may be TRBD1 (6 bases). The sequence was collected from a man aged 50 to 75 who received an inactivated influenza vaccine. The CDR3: CASNLRGLGTEAFF. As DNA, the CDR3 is TGTGCCAGCAACCTCAGGGGTCTTGGCACTGAAGCTTTCTTT.